One and the same sample provided the 26 T cell receptor beta chains below, sequenced in a study of OX40 agonist ivuxolimab in advanced cancers. Only in-frame clones appear in the TCRdb table, and some are missing; sequencing was by immunoSEQ multiplex PCR. The repertoire has around 50,000 clones, approximately 94% of them found once; the top ten carry 9% to 15%. Here the sequenced sample was CD4+ or CD8+ T cells sorted from blood, taken in a trial of the OX40 agonist ivuxolimab. The receptors were sampled from an adult with an advanced solid tumor such as melanoma, head and neck, liver or kidney cancer.

V gene TRBV30 combines with J gene TRBJ1-2; no reliable D call. Germline values: CDR1 GTSNPN, CDR2 SVGIG (reference sequence). Trimming removed 1 base at V and 8 bases at J, with 11 bases between. This CDR3 has 12 residues. CDR3 coding DNA: TGTGCCTGGAGTGAGGGCTCCTGGGGCTACACCTTC. Translation gives CAWSEGSWGYTF. The full variable domain, completed using reference TRBV30 and TRBJ1-2, is SQTIHQWPATLVQPVGSPLSLECTVEGTSNPNLYWYRQAAGRGLQLLFYSVGIGQISSEVPQNLSASRPQDRQFILSSKKLLLSDSGFYLCAWSEGSWGYTFGSGTRLTVV.

V and J are TRBV10-1 and TRBJ1-5; no reliable D call. V lost 4 bases, J lost 7 bases, and 11 bases lay in between. The CDR3 extends over 13 amino acids. The germline V gene encodes CDR1 WNHNN and CDR2 SYGVQD (reference sequence). CDR3 sequence (DNA): TGCGCCAGCAGTGCATCGAGAGGGCAGCCCCAGCATTTT. Its protein is CASSASRGQPQHF.

The chain links TRBV5-6 to TRBJ2-5; D unclear. This CDR3 contains 16 residues. V lost 1 base and J 1 base, leaving 14 bases between the germline ends. CDR1 SGHDT and CDR2 YYEEEE come from the germline V gene. The DNA for the CDR3 is TGTGCCAGCAGCTTGAGGTTTAGGTACATCCAAGAGACCCAGTACTTC. Translated, it gives CASSLRFRYIQETQYF. Full variable domain (remainder filled in from reference TRBV5-6 and TRBJ2-5): DAGVTQSPTHLIKTRGQQVTLRCSPKSGHDTVSWYQQALGQGPQFIFQYYEEEERQRGNFPDRFSGHQFPNYSSELNVNALLLGDSALYLCASSLRFRYIQETQYFGPGTRLLVL.

The rearrangement links TRBV19 to TRBJ2-2; 10 bases match TRBD1. The CDR3 runs to 15 residues. Germline trimming cut 6 bases from V and 6 bases from J; bases unmatched to any gene: 7. Germline V gene lookup returns CDR1 LNHDA and CDR2 SQIVND (reference sequence). CDR3 coding DNA: TGTGCCAGTAGCGGGACAGGGGAATGGCCCGGGGAGCTGTTTTTT. Translating it yields CASSGTGEWPGELFF.

This clone was seen just once. V and J are TRBV4-1 and TRBJ2-5, with 8 bases matching TRBD2. CDR1 MGHRA and CDR2 YSYEKL come from the germline V gene. J lost 0 bases, V lost 5 bases, and 5 bases had no gene match. CDR3 length equals 15 residues. CDR3 sequence: CASSTPGGYQETQYF. CDR3 coding DNA: TGCGCCAGCAGCACACCGGGGGGGTACCAAGAGACCCAGTACTTC.

The chain couples TRBV7-6 to TRBJ2-7; D might be TRBD1 (7 bases). Trimming shortened V by 5 bases and J by 0 bases, and 17 bases separated the two germline ends. Germline CDR1 and CDR2: SGHVS and FNYEAQ. CDR3 length equals 16 residues. CDR3 region: CASSPGAGGTSYEQYF. CDR3 nucleotide sequence: TGTGCCAGCAGCCCGGGGGCAGGGGGAACCTCCTACGAGCAGTACTTC.

This clone showed up just a few times. The chain carries TRBV6-1 and TRBJ2-7, with 9 positions matching TRBD1. Germline V lookup: CDR1 MNHNS, CDR2 SASEGT. V was pared by 9 bases and J by 7 bases, with 13 bases of the junction left unmatched. CDR3 size: 14 residues. The CDR3 coding sequence is TGTGCCAGTCTAGAAGGACAGGGGTATGAGGAGCAGTACTTC. Translation gives CASLEGQGYEEQYF.

As DNA, the CDR3 is TGTGCCAGCAGCTGGGACAGTTTTTCGACTAACTATGGCTACACCTTC. This translates into CASSWDSFSTNYGYTF. The chain joins TRBV5-5 to TRBJ1-2, with 7 bases identical to TRBD1. V dropped 3 bases and J dropped 0; count of bases not matched to a gene: 8. Germline values: CDR1 SGHKS, CDR2 YYEKEE (reference sequence). The CDR3 spans 16 residues.

This clone was recorded once. The V call is TRBV7-9, the J call TRBJ2-4; D call uncertain. The CDR3 covers 15 residues. Trimming stripped 4 bases from V and 3 bases from J, with 13 bases between. From germline, CDR1 is SEHNR and CDR2 FQNEAQ (reference sequence). The DNA of the CDR3 is TGTGCCAGCAGCTCCGAAGGGAACGGCAAAAACATTCAGTACTTC. It translates to CASSSEGNGKNIQYF.

The rearrangement joins TRBV5-1 to TRBJ2-1; 7 bases are shared with TRBD2. This CDR3 contains 17 residues. V was pared by 0 bases and J by 4 bases, with 10 bases of the junction left unmatched. Germline V gene data show CDR1 as SGHRS and CDR2 as YFSETQ. CDR3 amino acids: CASSLDWRESGYNEQFF. The CDR3 nucleotides read TGCGCCAGCAGCTTGGATTGGCGGGAGAGTGGGTACAATGAGCAGTTCTTC. Full variable domain (outside the CDR3, taken from reference TRBV5-1 and TRBJ2-1): KAGVTQTPRYLIKTRGQQVTLSCSPISGHRSVSWYQQTPGQGLQFLFEYFSETQRNKGNFPGRFSGRQFSNSRSEMNVSTLELGDSALYLCASSLDWRESGYNEQFFGPGTRLTVL.

The chain couples TRBV30 to TRBJ2-1; 9 positions match TRBD2. V shed 5 bases and J 5 bases; nucleotides not matched to a gene: 7. The CDR3 length is 14 residues. Germline CDR1 and CDR2: GTSNPN and SVGIG (reference sequence). The CDR3 loop is CAWVSGRPDNEQFF. The CDR3 nucleotides read TGTGCCTGGGTCAGCGGGAGGCCCGACAATGAGCAGTTCTTC.

This chain uses TRBV4-1 with TRBJ1-1; D remains ambiguous. The CDR3 covers 15 residues. V dropped 1 base and J dropped 0 bases, with 9 bases sitting between them. Per germline, CDR1 MGHRA and CDR2 YSYEKL. The DNA of the CDR3 is TGCGCCAGCAGCCAAGGACACAGAATGAACACTGAAGCTTTCTTT. Amino acids: CASSQGHRMNTEAFF.

The chain carries TRBV14 and TRBJ1-2, with D possibly being TRBD1 (6 bases). This CDR3 has 14 residues. Germline assignment: CDR1 SGHDN and CDR2 FVKESK. Between the trimmed V and J ends, which lost 3 bases and 2 bases, there was a span of 10 bases. The CDR3 loop reads CASSHTGSNYGYTF. CDR3 sequence (DNA): TGTGCCAGCAGCCACACAGGGTCAAACTATGGCTACACCTTC.

The rearrangement uses TRBV15 and TRBJ2-7; D remains ambiguous. Trimming removed 6 bases from V and 4 bases from J, with 16 bases in between. Germline values: CDR1 LNHNV, CDR2 YYDKDF (reference sequence). The CDR3 consists of 14 residues. The CDR3 coding sequence is TGTGCCACCAGGTCAGGCGCAGCGACTTACGAGCAGTACTTC. The encoded protein is CATRSGAATYEQYF.

The V call is TRBV27, the J call TRBJ2-5, with D maybe TRBD2 (6 bases). This CDR3 comprises 13 residues. Trimming took 7 bases from V and 5 from J, leaving 14 bases between them. CDR1 and CDR2 from the germline V gene are MNHEY and SMNVEV (reference sequence). The CDR3 loop reads CASTSSGLETQYF. In DNA, the CDR3 is TGTGCCAGCACCTCGAGCGGGCTGGAGACCCAGTACTTC.

The rearrangement joins TRBV6-5 to TRBJ2-5, with TRBD2 matching over 9 bases. J gave up 4 bases and V 3 bases, and 6 bases lay outside the gene matches. The CDR3 covers 15 residues. Germline V gene lookup returns CDR1 MNHEY and CDR2 SVGAGI. The CDR3 region is CASSYSGSLGETQYF. The CDR3 DNA sequence: TGTGCCAGCAGTTATAGCGGGAGCTTGGGAGAGACCCAGTACTTC.

CDR3 sequence: CASSQPLAGGSSYNEQFF. CDR3 sequence (DNA): TGTGCCAGCAGCCAGCCACTAGCGGGAGGGAGCTCCTACAATGAGCAGTTCTTC. This sequence joins TRBV7-9 and TRBJ2-1; 13 bases map to TRBD2. There are 18 residues in the CDR3. V dropped 5 bases and J dropped 0; count of bases not matched to a gene: 7. Germline assignment: CDR1 SEHNR and CDR2 FQNEAQ (reference sequence).

J is TRBJ1-2 and V is TRBV4-3; D not certain. CDR1 and CDR2 (germline): LGHNA, YSLEER. V was pared by 0 bases and J by 2 bases, with 10 bases between. This CDR3 comprises 15 residues. The CDR3 DNA sequence: TGCGCCAGCAGCCAAGATCCCACGGCAAACTATGGCTACACCTTC. It encodes CASSQDPTANYGYTF.

CDR3 residues: CASSQTGGAFYNEQFF. For the CDR3, the DNA is TGTGCCAGCAGCCAAACGGGGGGAGCCTTCTACAATGAGCAGTTCTTC. This chain connects TRBV4-2 to TRBJ2-1, with TRBD2 identical over 7 bases. CDR3 length: 16 amino acids. Per germline, CDR1 LGHNA and CDR2 YNFKEQ. The ends lost 2 bases at V and 3 bases at J; junction bases unmatched: 7.

V and J are TRBV7-2 and TRBJ2-1; D unresolved. Per germline, CDR1 SGHTA and CDR2 FQGNSA. V lost 0 bases and J lost 6, with 15 bases in between. CDR3 length: 16 amino acids. The CDR3 DNA is TGTGCCAGCAGCTTAGCGCTATTAGGACCAGTCAATGAGCAGTTCTTC. Protein sequence: CASSLALLGPVNEQFF. Combining the CDR3 with reference TRBV7-2 and TRBJ2-1 gives the whole variable domain GAGVSQSPSNKVTEKGKDVELRCDPISGHTALYWYRQSLGQGLEFLIYFQGNSAPDKSGLPSDRFSAERTGGSVSTLTIQRTQQEDSAVYLCASSLALLGPVNEQFFGPGTRLTVL.

This sequence joins TRBV9 and TRBJ2-3; D ambiguous. This CDR3 is 12 amino acids long. V lost 7 bases and J lost 4, with 10 bases in between. Germline V CDR1 and CDR2: SGDLS, YYNGEE. Here the CDR3 reads CASSQSADTQYF. CDR3 nucleotides: TGTGCCAGCTCCCAAAGCGCAGATACGCAGTATTTT. Drawing the rest from reference TRBV9 and TRBJ2-3, the complete variable domain is DSGVTQTPKHLITATGQRVTLRCSPRSGDLSVYWYQQSLDQGLQFLIQYYNGEERAKGNILERFSAQQFPDLHSELNLSSLELGDSALYFCASSQSADTQYFGPGTRLTVL.

This chain joins TRBV15 and TRBJ2-1, with TRBD1 as a possible D gene (6 bases). The CDR3 covers 18 residues. V was shortened by 0 bases and J by 4 bases, with 19 bases between the two germline ends. Germline V gives CDR1 LNHNV, CDR2 YYDKDF (reference sequence). CDR3 amino acids: CATSRDKGGNPTYNEQFF. The CDR3 nucleotides are TGTGCCACCAGCAGAGATAAAGGGGGAAACCCGACATACAATGAGCAGTTCTTC.

The V and J genes are TRBV28 and TRBJ1-1, with D perhaps TRBD1 (5 bases). The CDR3 sequence is 17 residues long. The germline V gene encodes CDR1 MDHEN and CDR2 SYDVKM. The V and J ends lost 6 bases and 3 bases respectively, with 23 bases between them. This CDR3 reads CASRGWGEPITDTEAFF. The CDR3 DNA sequence: TGTGCCAGCAGGGGTTGGGGGGAGCCAATCACCGACACTGAAGCTTTCTTT.

The V call is TRBV9, the J call TRBJ2-2, with TRBD1 matching over 10 bases. The CDR3 has 17 residues. The germline CDR1 and CDR2 sequences are SGDLS and YYNGEE. Trimming took 3 bases from V and 5 from J; bases not matched to a gene: 10. CDR3: CASSAAGQGTLTGELFF. The CDR3 DNA follows: TGTGCCAGCAGCGCTGCGGGACAGGGGACCTTAACCGGGGAGCTGTTTTTT.

This chain connects TRBV6-1 to TRBJ2-2, with TRBD1 matching over 7 bases. CDR1 is MNHNS and CDR2 is SASEGT in the germline V gene. The V gene end was trimmed by 7 bases and the J gene end by 6 bases; junction bases not matched to a gene: 11. The CDR3 totals 15 residues. Here the CDR3 reads CASTQLTGFAGELFF. CDR3 coding DNA: TGTGCCAGCACCCAACTGACAGGGTTTGCCGGGGAGCTGTTTTTT.

The V gene is TRBV4-3, the J gene TRBJ2-1; 9 nucleotides line up with TRBD2. The CDR3 sequence is 17 residues long. The V gene end was trimmed by 0 bases and the J gene end by 4 bases; junction bases not matched to a gene: 7. CDR1 is LGHNA and CDR2 is YSLEER in the germline V gene. The CDR3 loop reads CASSQESSGTLYNEQFF. As DNA, the CDR3 is TGCGCCAGCAGCCAAGAGTCTAGCGGGACCCTATACAATGAGCAGTTCTTC.